Given below is one T cell receptor (beta chain) in context. The clone's antigen remains unknown. No per-base quality is available; no much larger clone lies one base away. Libraries were constructed by the immunoSEQ multiplex PCR assay. Drawn from immuneACCESS, this table holds only the in-frame rearrangements with V and J called that TCRdb kept. Clones are partly lost; checked studies trace under half to an unresolved V gene and leave the rest unexplained. This sample has 75,000 to 90,000 clones in its table, and approximately 90% of those were observed once. Roughly 3.5% of the sample rests with the top ten. This entry is derived from a study of T cell changes during pregnancy in multiple sclerosis (dated by TCRdb to the late 2010s). Notes on the research overall: The study looked at changes in the T cell repertoire across pregnancy in women with multiple sclerosis.

The CDR3 holds 13 amino acids from the cysteine to the phenylalanine. Just CDR3 DNA is preserved here, 39 bases in frame from base 1. V is clipped by 5 bases and J by 3 bases, and the sequence between their germline boundaries is 11 bases long. From the germline V gene (reference sequence), CDR1 is LNHDA and CDR2 is SQIVND. The sequence was collected from a female donor in good health, serving as a control in a pregnancy study. Some clones in this sample may be carry-over from other donors' samples. Recombination joined TRBV19 with TRBJ2-7; TRBD1 is a possible D gene, resting on 6 matching bases. Sequenced material: PBMCs, taken in the first trimester of pregnancy. Here is the DNA: TGTGCCAGTAGTCTAATGGACAGCTACGAGCAGTACTTC. Its coded protein is CASSLMDSYEQYF. Joined to the reference TRBV19 and TRBJ2-7 proteins, this CDR3 gives the full variable domain: DGGITQSPKYLFRKEGQNVTLSCEQNLNHDAMYWYRQDPGQGLRLIYYSQIVNDFQKGDIAEGYSVSREKKESFPLTVTSAQKNPTAFYLCASSLMDSYEQYFGPGTRLTVT.